The subject of this entry is one T cell receptor beta chain. The CDR3 extends over 15 amino acids. Germline V gene sequence: CDR1 MNHEY, CDR2 SVGAGI. After removal of 3 bases from V and 4 bases from J, the junction contained 8 bases not matched to a gene. Those enrolled in Seattle joined during active infection and were followed longitudinally afterward. In the original processing: Reference gene primers were amplified, and this amplification served to estimate nucleated cell counts. This table comes from immunoSEQ multiplex PCR, and its TCRdb copy is limited to in-frame clones, with some not included. D and trimming come from the DNA, and the V and J calls and clone size come from that table. Here the sample spans some 190,000 clones, roughly 79% being singletons. This record belongs to a study of blood T cell repertoires in COVID-19. The wider study: Material from acute and convalescent COVID-19 was sourced from the United States, Italy and Spain. In each case, the material was cDNA or gDNA derived from T cells, B-cell-depleted T cells, or PBMCs.

Sequencing was done on a sample of peripheral blood. This sequence was found in a woman aged 40 to 50 with COVID-19, enrolled during active disease. J is TRBJ1-1 and V is TRBV6-5; 7 nucleotides match TRBD1. CDR3 protein: CASSYEQGRGTEAFF. Here the CDR3 DNA reads TGTGCCAGCAGTTATGAACAGGGGAGAGGCACTGAAGCTTTCTTT.